This T cell receptor beta chain appears in the sequencing data of a study of blood T cell repertoires in COVID-19. As for the study in general: Acute and convalescent COVID-19 specimens originated in the United States, Italy and Spain.

Authors' processing steps: Reference gene primer amplification gave estimated nucleated cell counts. Profiling relied on immunoSEQ multiplex PCR, and the TCRdb table lists in-frame clones only, not all of them. The V and J calls and clone size were taken over from that table, and D and trimming were inferred from the DNA. The sample shows almost 7,000 clones, around 90% of them seen only once. The V gene's germline CDR1 is SGHTA and CDR2 FQGNSA. This CDR3 has 15 residues. Trimming stripped 1 base from V and 1 base from J, with 9 bases between. This clone was picked up one time. Sequences were obtained from peripheral blood. The chain joins TRBV7-2 to TRBJ2-3; no clear D. The clonotype comes from a human donor in a cohort sampled during active COVID-19. CDR3 amino acids: CASSLEHSRTDTQYF. The CDR3 nucleotides are TGTGCCAGCAGCTTAGAACACAGCCGCACAGATACGCAGTATTTT.